The 27 T cell receptor beta chains below come from one sample, sequenced in a study of T cells in Graves' hyperthyroidism and ophthalmopathy. Amplified TCR beta CDR3 regions derived from RNA transcripts. An initial round of RT-PCR targeting the TCR CDR3 relied on the HTBI primer set. TCRdb redid the calling of the multiplex PCR reads with MiXCR, one entry per CDR3 protein. Of 450,000 to 700,000 distinct CDR3 sequences in the sample, 46% are singletons; the top ten hold around 17%. The sequenced sample consisted of peripheral blood or thyroid tissue (not recorded which). These receptors all stem from an adult woman with Graves' disease, either hyperthyroidism or ophthalmopathy (not recorded which).

The CDR3 reads CASSGGAGDQETQYF. CDR3 in DNA: TGTGCCAGCAGCGGGGGAGCAGGGGACCAAGAGACCCAGTACTTC. This chain connects TRBV9 to TRBJ2-5; tentatively, D is TRBD1 (6 bases). Germline V gene sequence: CDR1 SGDLS, CDR2 YYNGEE. Deletions cut 3 bases from V and 0 bases from J, with 12 bases between. The CDR3 spans 15 residues.

This clonotype was picked up many times. The chain joins TRBV2 to TRBJ2-2; D is undetermined. This CDR3 is built from 13 residues. V was trimmed by 5 bases and J by 3 bases, leaving 7 bases between them. Per the germline V gene, CDR1 is SNHLY and CDR2 is FYNNEI. The CDR3 region has the DNA TGTGCCAGCAGTAAGCTGTACACCGGGGAGCTGTTTTTT. This translates into CASSKLYTGELFF.

The chain combines TRBV19 with TRBJ2-7; no definite D call. The V gene lost 3 bases and the J gene lost 2 bases, with 8 bases spanning the gap. In germline, CDR1 is LNHDA, CDR2 SQIVND (reference sequence). This CDR3 comprises 13 residues. The CDR3 here is CASSMAATYEQYF. CDR3 nucleotide sequence: TGTGCCAGTAGTATGGCAGCCACCTACGAGCAGTACTTC.

This clonotype was seen many times. This chain uses TRBV10-3 with TRBJ2-5, with TRBD2 matching 8 bases. Germline V gene sequence: CDR1 ENHRY, CDR2 SYGVKD. The CDR3 runs to 13 residues. The V and J ends lost 10 bases and 3 bases, in that order; junction bases with no gene match: 7. The DNA for the CDR3 is TGTGCCACCCAAGCGGGAGCGAAAGAGACCCAGTACTTC. Translated: CATQAGAKETQYF.

This clonotype was picked up a small number of times. This sequence joins TRBV5-1 and TRBJ2-3; 7 nucleotides line up with TRBD1. CDR3 size: 14 residues. V lost 4 bases to trimming and J lost 6 bases; unmatched junction nucleotides: 8. Germline loops: CDR1 SGHRS, CDR2 YFSETQ. CDR3 DNA sequence: TGCGCCAGCAGCCAAGGGACAGCCCCCGATACGCAGTATTTT. Its protein is CASSQGTAPDTQYF.

This clonotype was recorded a few times. The rearrangement links TRBV3-1 to TRBJ1-2, with D possibly being TRBD1 (5 bases). Looked up from germline, CDR1 is LGHDT and CDR2 is YNNKEL (reference sequence). The ends were cut back, 4 bases at V and 4 bases at J, with 13 bases in the middle. The length of the CDR3 is 14 residues. The CDR3 loop is CASSPGAPAYGYTF. CDR3 DNA sequence: TGTGCCAGCAGCCCCGGGGCCCCTGCCTATGGCTACACCTTC.

There are many counts of this clonotype. The V gene is TRBV20-1, the J gene TRBJ1-1; no definite D call. Germline CDR1 DFQATT, CDR2 SNEGSKA (reference sequence). The CDR3 runs to 13 residues. The V and J ends lost 3 bases and 4 bases respectively, with 12 bases between them. Here the CDR3 DNA reads TGCAGTGCTAGCGGGCGAGAGGTCACTGAAGCTTTCTTT. Its translation: CSASGREVTEAFF.

The chain carries TRBV18 and TRBJ1-3; 7 bases agree with TRBD1. The germline V gene encodes CDR1 KGHSH and CDR2 LQKENI. Unmatched junction bases numbered 5, after V lost 4 bases and J lost 2 bases. The CDR3 runs 15 residues. The CDR3 here is CASSRGQNTGNTIYF. As DNA, the CDR3 is TGTGCCAGCTCACGGGGACAGAACACTGGAAACACCATATATTTT.

This clonotype was recorded a few times. The chain carries TRBV6-4 and TRBJ1-1; possibly TRBD1 for D (5 bases). Per germline, CDR1 MRHNA and CDR2 SNTAGT. CDR3 length: 15 residues. Trimming pared 7 bases from V and 6 bases from J, leaving 21 bases between. The CDR3 sequence is CASTRPGPRGPEAFF. Here the CDR3 DNA reads TGTGCCAGCACCCGCCCGGGCCCGAGGGGACCTGAAGCTTTCTTT.

V usage is TRBV20-1 and J usage is TRBJ1-6, with 9 bases that match TRBD1. The trim removed 5 bases at V and 10 bases at J, leaving 3 bases unmatched. In germline, CDR1 is DFQATT, CDR2 SNEGSKA (reference sequence). CDR3 length: 12 residues. CDR3 region: CSAGQGRSPLHF. Here the CDR3 DNA reads TGCAGTGCTGGACAGGGGAGGTCACCCCTCCACTTT.

This clonotype was recorded many times. This chain connects TRBV5-1 to TRBJ1-5, with TRBD1 matching 7 bases. Trimming removed 4 bases from V and 5 bases from J; junction bases left unmatched: 3. Germline V gene lookup returns CDR1 SGHRS and CDR2 YFSETQ. CDR3 size: 13 residues. The CDR3 DNA sequence: TGCGCCAGCAGCGAGACAGGGCATCAGCCCCAGCATTTT. Protein product: CASSETGHQPQHF.

This clonotype came up once. The chain recombines TRBV29-1 with TRBJ1-3; D is perhaps TRBD1 (5 bases). The germline V gene has CDR1 SQVTM and CDR2 ANQGSEA. The CDR3 extends over 14 amino acids. The ends were cut back, 5 bases at V and 0 bases at J, with 11 bases in the middle. The CDR3 DNA is TGCAGCGTTCCTCGACAGAACTCTGGAAACACCATATATTTT. Protein sequence: CSVPRQNSGNTIYF.

The chain carries TRBV2 and TRBJ1-4; possibly TRBD1 for D (5 bases). CDR1 and CDR2 from the germline V gene are SNHLY and FYNNEI. V was shortened by 8 bases and J by 5 bases, with 18 bases between the two germline ends. This CDR3 contains 15 residues. The chain's CDR3 is CASSLEGSYNEKLFF. The CDR3 bases are TGTGCCAGCTCCCTCGAGGGGTCCTACAATGAAAAACTGTTTTTT.

The rearrangement links TRBV19 to TRBJ1-2, with TRBD1 as a possible D gene (5 bases). The CDR3 is made up of 14 amino acids. Trimming stripped 4 bases from V and 4 bases from J, with 13 bases between. The germline V gene encodes CDR1 LNHDA and CDR2 SQIVND (reference sequence). The CDR3 loop is CASSNSGTSYGYTF. The DNA for the CDR3 is TGTGCCAGTAGTAACTCCGGGACGAGCTATGGCTACACCTTC.

This clonotype was observed many times. V gene TRBV6-6 combines with J gene TRBJ1-6; a weak D match, TRBD1 (6 bases). Between the trimmed V and J ends, which lost 2 bases and 8 bases, there was a span of 19 bases. Germline values: CDR1 MNHNY, CDR2 SVGAGI (reference sequence). The CDR3 spans 17 residues. CDR3 nucleotides: TGTGCCAGCAGTTACCAGGCTGTTGGGGGGCAGGATTCACCCCTCCACTTT. Translating gives CASSYQAVGGQDSPLHF.

In this sample, this clonotype turned up a few times. CDR3 nucleotide sequence: TGTGCCAGCAGTGCAGGAACAGGGATCCAAGAGACCCAGTACTTC. Amino acid sequence: CASSAGTGIQETQYF. This chain uses TRBV25-1 with TRBJ2-5; a weak D match, TRBD1 (6 bases). Germline CDR1 MGHDK, CDR2 SYGVNS. Trimming took off 4 bases at V and 1 base at J, with 13 bases between the two ends. The CDR3 is made up of 15 amino acids.

The chain uses TRBV15 and TRBJ1-6; TRBD1 matches 8 bases. The CDR3 covers 16 residues. Germline CDR1 and CDR2: LNHNV and YYDKDF (reference sequence). Trimming at V came to 3 bases and at J to 8 bases, leaving 9 bases not matched to a gene. The CDR3 coding sequence is TGTGCCACCAGCAGCTTAGGGACAGGATTTTATTCACCCCTCCACTTT. Translating it yields CATSSLGTGFYSPLHF.

This chain links TRBV6-1 with TRBJ1-4, with D possibly matching TRBD1 (5 bases). V was cut by 8 bases and J by 0 bases, with 13 bases left in between. Germline values: CDR1 MNHNS, CDR2 SASEGT. The length of the CDR3 is 15 residues. The CDR3 coding sequence is TGTGCCAGCTCGACGGGGACTACAACTAATGAAAAACTGTTTTTT. Protein product: CASSTGTTTNEKLFF.

This clonotype came up many times. V gene TRBV19 combines with J gene TRBJ1-4, with a possible D match to TRBD1 (6 bases). The V end was cut by 5 bases, the J end by 4 bases, with 14 bases between. Germline V gives CDR1 LNHDA, CDR2 SQIVND (reference sequence). This CDR3 has 15 residues. CDR3 nucleotide sequence: TGTGCCAGTAGTCCGAAGACAGGAATTAATGAAAAACTGTTTTTT. This sequence encodes CASSPKTGINEKLFF. The whole variable domain, filled in from reference TRBV19 and TRBJ1-4, reads DGGITQSPKYLFRKEGQNVTLSCEQNLNHDAMYWYRQDPGQGLRLIYYSQIVNDFQKGDIAEGYSVSREKKESFPLTVTSAQKNPTAFYLCASSPKTGINEKLFFGSGTQLSVL.

This clonotype was counted many times. V and J are TRBV9 and TRBJ2-7; 7 bases fit TRBD1. CDR3 length: 15 amino acids. Losses at the gene ends were 0 bases for V and 4 bases for J; bases not matched to a gene: 7. Germline values: CDR1 SGDLS, CDR2 YYNGEE. Here the CDR3 DNA reads TGTGCCAGCAGCGTAGAGGGGGCGACCATATACGAGCAGTACTTC. It specifies CASSVEGATIYEQYF.

This clonotype was counted many times. Its ends do not fully match the called genes, so a read error is possible. The gene calls are TRBV6-6 and TRBJ2-5; no reliable D call. CDR1 MNHNY and CDR2 SVGAGI come from the germline V gene (reference sequence). The CDR3 runs to 11 residues. The chain's CDR3 is CPSSQKETQYF. As DNA, the CDR3 is TGTCCCAGCAGTCAAAAAGAGACCCAGTACTTC.

This clonotype showed up just a few times. This chain connects TRBV19 to TRBJ2-7; 11 nucleotides line up with TRBD2. The CDR3 contains 14 residues. The V segment lost 8 bases and the J segment 6 bases; nucleotides outside the gene matches: 9. The germline V gene encodes CDR1 LNHDA and CDR2 SQIVND (reference sequence). CDR3 nucleotide sequence: TGTGCCAGTGCCGTAGCGGGAGGGCCTTCCGAGCAGTACTTC. Protein product: CASAVAGGPSEQYF.

The CDR3 nucleotides read TGTGCCAGCAGTTCCCGAGGAGAGAGTCCCCTCCACTTT. Translating it yields CASSSRGESPLHF. The chain uses TRBV2 and TRBJ1-6; D gene unclear. The CDR3 is 13 amino acids. The V gene's germline CDR1 is SNHLY and CDR2 FYNNEI. V lost 5 bases and J 13 bases, leaving 15 bases between the germline ends.

This clonotype was seen only a few times. This chain uses TRBV29-1 with TRBJ1-1; 8 bases are shared with TRBD1. The CDR3 consists of 14 residues. V shed 7 bases and J 1 base; nucleotides not matched to a gene: 8. Germline V gene lookup returns CDR1 SQVTM and CDR2 ANQGSEA. CDR3 residues: CSGGGTGPNTEAFF. CDR3 nucleotides: TGCAGCGGAGGGGGGACAGGCCCGAACACTGAAGCTTTCTTT.

The rearrangement links TRBV11-2 to TRBJ1-5; D is perhaps TRBD1 (5 bases). The CDR3 has 16 residues. V shed 1 base and J shed 4 bases, with 14 bases lying between them. Germline CDR1 is SGHAT and CDR2 is FQNNGV. The CDR3 nucleotides are TGTGCCAGCAGCTTAGGCCCCGGGGGGTGGAATCAGCCCCAGCATTTT. This gives the protein CASSLGPGGWNQPQHF.

V gene TRBV2 combines with J gene TRBJ1-4; 7 bases agree with TRBD1. J lost 8 bases, V lost 4 bases, and 4 bases had no gene match. This CDR3 region has 13 residues. Germline CDR1 reads SNHLY; CDR2 reads FYNNEI. CDR3 sequence reads: CASSGGTVEKLFF. CDR3 DNA: TGTGCCAGCAGTGGGGGGACAGTCGAAAAACTGTTTTTT.

This clonotype was seen a handful of times. V and J are TRBV6-1 and TRBJ1-4; perhaps TRBD1 as D (5 bases). V lost 5 bases, J lost 3 bases, and 19 bases lay in between. Looked up from germline, CDR1 is MNHNS and CDR2 is SASEGT. The CDR3 has 17 residues. CDR3 residues: CASSIQSGGEANEKLFF. For the CDR3, the DNA is TGTGCCAGCAGTATCCAGTCTGGGGGGGAGGCTAATGAAAAACTGTTTTTT.